This note documents a single T cell receptor beta chain sequence. What this receptor recognizes is not known. Qualities for individual bases were not recorded, and no much larger clone is one base off. TCRbeta CDR3 regions were amplified from genomic DNA using the immunoSEQ Assay, a bias-controlled multiplex PCR. The source study handled its data this way. The number of nucleated cells in each sample was estimated by amplification of reference gene primers within the assay. To quantify the absolute abundance of each unique TCRbeta CDR3 rearrangement, sequence reads were collapsed and filtered. For each sample, productive Simpson clonality was calculated by taking the square root of Simpson's diversity index across productive rearrangements. The clones in this table, taken by TCRdb from immuneACCESS, are in-frame only. Not every clone is retained; where verified, under half of the shortfall comes from an unresolved V gene, and the cause of the rest is unknown. V and J calls and clone size are as listed in that table; D and trimming were resolved from the DNA. The sample data list 250,000 to 300,000 clones, and over 75% of these were observed just once. Jointly, the top ten make up roughly 10% of the sample.

At one collaborating source in Seattle, patients were enrolled during active infection and were followed longitudinally through the course of disease. Whole blood was collected in K2EDTA tubes by collaborating institutions according to the institutions' own protocols. For TCRbeta analysis, collaborators shipped samples as frozen whole blood, isolated PBMCs, or DNA extracted from either of those sample types. This sample was taken from a study of blood T cell repertoires in COVID-19 (dated by TCRdb to the early 2020s). For context, the study as a whole: The collaborator samples originated in the United States, Italy and Spain and spanned the acute and convalescent phases of COVID-19. The repertoires were released in a freely available public database meant as a resource for research on the immune response to SARS-CoV-2. Deeply sampled blood TCRbeta repertoires from subjects exposed to, actively infected with, or recovered from COVID-19 were included in the dataset. The sample metadata nearly always contained a de-identified subject ID, COVID-19 status, age in years and sex. HLA class I and class II types, where available, came from metadata supplied by the sample provider rather than from assay-based typing. Samples came from the ongoing ImmuneRACE study (first 160 participants) plus 1,254 subjects from 6 global collaborators. The prospective study material was composed of cDNA or gDNA derived from T cells, B-cell-depleted T cells, or PBMCs. Broad study findings and their caveats: How much clinical and demographic metadata was included differed by source and by participant, and the metadata was provided uncurated.

The CDR3 has 14 amino acids, counting the end cysteine and phenylalanine. Only the CDR3 DNA stays, 42 bases, in frame from base 1. From V the trimming removes 3 bases and from J it removes 1 base, while the gene matches leave 3 bases of the junction unaccounted for. CDR1 MGHDK and CDR2 SYGVNS are derived from the germline V gene. Recombination joined TRBV25-1 with TRBJ2-7; TRBD1 lines up with 7 middle nucleotides. The sequence came from a woman in her sixties or seventies with COVID-19, enrolled during active disease. The sequenced material came from peripheral blood. The sequence in DNA is TGTGCCAGCAGTGAGGGGACAGATTCCTACGAGCAGTACTTC. It codes for CASSEGTDSYEQYF.